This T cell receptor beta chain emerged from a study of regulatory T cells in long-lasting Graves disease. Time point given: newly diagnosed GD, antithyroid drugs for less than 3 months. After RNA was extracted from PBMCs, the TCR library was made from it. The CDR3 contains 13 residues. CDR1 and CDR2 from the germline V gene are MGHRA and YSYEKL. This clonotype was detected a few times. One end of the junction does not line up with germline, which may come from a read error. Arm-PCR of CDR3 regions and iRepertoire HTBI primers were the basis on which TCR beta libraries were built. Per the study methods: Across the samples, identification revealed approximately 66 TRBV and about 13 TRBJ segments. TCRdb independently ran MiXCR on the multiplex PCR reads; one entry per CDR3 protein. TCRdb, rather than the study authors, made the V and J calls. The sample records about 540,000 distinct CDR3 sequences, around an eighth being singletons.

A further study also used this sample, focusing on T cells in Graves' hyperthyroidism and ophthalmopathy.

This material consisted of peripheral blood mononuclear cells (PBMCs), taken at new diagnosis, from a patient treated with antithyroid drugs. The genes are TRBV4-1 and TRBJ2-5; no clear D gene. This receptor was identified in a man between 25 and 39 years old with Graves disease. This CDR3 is CASSLGSKETQYF. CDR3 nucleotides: TGTGCCAGCAGCTTGGGCAGCAAAGAGACCCAGTACTTC.